Listed here are 27 T cell receptor beta chains from one sample, sequenced in a study of T cell changes during pregnancy in multiple sclerosis. Profiled with immunoSEQ multiplex PCR; TCRdb holds only in-frame clones, not every one. The sample shows approximately 46,000 clones, about 90% of them seen only once. This specimen was CD4+ T cells from peripheral blood mononuclear cells, taken after pregnancy. These receptors were collected from a female donor with multiple sclerosis, enrolled in a pregnancy study.

This chain's CDR3 is CASISPVRDTQYF. The CDR3 nucleotides are TGTGCCAGCATTTCCCCGGTACGAGATACGCAGTATTTT. The chain recombines TRBV2 with TRBJ2-3; D is unresolved. V lost 7 bases and J 5 bases, leaving 13 bases between the germline ends. This CDR3 spans 13 amino acids. CDR1 is SNHLY, CDR2 FYNNEI, per germline.

The rearrangement links TRBV7-9 to TRBJ2-2; D not resolved. The V end lost 4 bases, the J end lost 7 bases, and 10 bases lay between the germline ends. The germline CDR1 and CDR2 sequences are SEHNR and FQNEAQ (reference sequence). This CDR3 contains 13 residues. The CDR3 reads CASSSYNIGELFF. The CDR3 DNA is TGTGCCAGCAGCTCCTATAATATCGGGGAGCTGTTTTTT.

The CDR3: CASSFWEGETQYF. CDR3 DNA: TGTGCCAGCAGCTTTTGGGAGGGTGAGACCCAGTACTTC. V is TRBV7-2 and J is TRBJ2-5, with 7 bases identical to TRBD2. The germline CDR1 and CDR2 sequences are SGHTA and FQGNSA. Unmatched junction bases numbered 3, after V lost 3 bases and J lost 5 bases. The CDR3 has 13 residues.

The chain recombines TRBV14 with TRBJ2-2, with a tentative D call TRBD2 (6 bases). Germline V CDR1 and CDR2: SGHDN, FVKESK. CDR3 length: 18 residues. The V end lost 3 bases, the J end lost 4 bases, and 21 bases lay between the germline ends. The DNA of the CDR3 is TGTGCCAGCAGCCAGCTAGCTACGGGAGTTAAGGGCACCGGGGAGCTGTTTTTT. Protein product: CASSQLATGVKGTGELFF.

This clone appeared a single time. The chain combines TRBV29-1 with TRBJ1-2; D remains ambiguous. Trimming took 3 bases from V and 7 from J, leaving 9 bases between them. Germline lookup yields CDR1 SQVTM and CDR2 ANQGSEA. The CDR3 is 11 amino acids. The CDR3 here is CSVEIGSGYTF. The CDR3, as DNA: TGCAGCGTTGAGATTGGCTCTGGCTACACCTTC.

CDR3 sequence (DNA): TGTGCCAGCTCACGGGGGACTGACCTAGCCAAAAACATTCAGTACTTC. This translates into CASSRGTDLAKNIQYF. This sequence joins TRBV18 and TRBJ2-4; TRBD2 is a possible D gene (6 bases). V was pared by 4 bases and J by 0 bases, with 13 bases between. CDR1 is KGHSH and CDR2 is LQKENI in the germline V gene. The CDR3 consists of 16 residues.

The chain is built from TRBV4-2 and TRBJ2-2; 9 positions match TRBD2. The germline gives CDR1 LGHNA, CDR2 YNFKEQ. After removal of 1 base from V and 0 bases from J, the junction contained 9 bases not matched to a gene. The CDR3 is 19 residues long. For the CDR3, the DNA is TGTGCCAGCAGCCAAGTGGCTAGCGGGACCTTTTCGAACACCGGGGAGCTGTTTTTT. Translated: CASSQVASGTFSNTGELFF.

This clone has only one observation. The chain couples TRBV4-2 to TRBJ2-5, with D possibly TRBD1 on 6 matching bases. Germline CDR1 LGHNA, CDR2 YNFKEQ. Trimming removed 1 base from V and 1 base from J, with 19 bases in between. The CDR3 covers 18 residues. The CDR3 reads CASSQGVTGGAAQETQYF. The CDR3 DNA sequence: TGTGCCAGCAGCCAAGGTGTGACAGGTGGTGCTGCCCAAGAGACCCAGTACTTC.

This clone has only one observation. The chain recombines TRBV7-9 with TRBJ2-7; 8 bases match TRBD1. The V gene's germline CDR1 is SEHNR and CDR2 FQNEAQ (reference sequence). The junction had 12 bases not matched to a gene; V was cut back by 5 bases and J by 6 bases. CDR3 length equals 15 residues. In nucleotides, the CDR3 is TGTGCCAGCAGCACAGGACAGGGTGCTAGGTCCGAGCAGTACTTC. Residues: CASSTGQGARSEQYF.

The rearrangement links TRBV7-9 to TRBJ1-5, with 10 bases identical to TRBD1. Germline CDR1 and CDR2: SEHNR and FQNEAQ (reference sequence). This CDR3 spans 15 amino acids. Trimming took 6 bases from V and 7 from J; bases not matched to a gene: 9. CDR3 in DNA: TGTGCCAGCAGTCTGACAGGGGGCAGTAGCCAGCCCCAGCATTTT. Translation gives CASSLTGGSSQPQHF.

This chain joins TRBV19 and TRBJ2-5, with D possibly being TRBD1 (5 bases). Germline lookup yields CDR1 LNHDA and CDR2 SQIVND (reference sequence). The CDR3 runs 12 residues. The V end was cut by 6 bases, the J end by 5 bases, with 10 bases between. CDR3 nucleotide sequence: TGTGCCAGTAGACAGGCTGGGGAGACCCAGTACTTC. Amino acids: CASRQAGETQYF.

The rearrangement joins TRBV7-9 to TRBJ2-5; no clear D. This CDR3 is 11 amino acids long. Looked up from germline, CDR1 is SEHNR and CDR2 is FQNEAQ (reference sequence). V shed 3 bases and J shed 3 bases, with 2 bases lying between them. Written as DNA, the CDR3 is TGTGCCAGCAGCTTCAAAGAGACCCAGTACTTC. Its protein product is CASSFKETQYF.

This chain joins TRBV5-1 and TRBJ2-7, with 8 bases matching TRBD2. The ends lost 1 base at V and 4 bases at J; junction bases unmatched: 7. The CDR3 length is 15 residues. CDR1 is SGHRS, CDR2 YFSETQ, per germline. CDR3 nucleotides: TGCGCCAGCAGCTTGACGGGAGGGGAACCTTACGAGCAGTACTTC. Translating it yields CASSLTGGEPYEQYF.

This clone was detected a few times. This chain links TRBV7-3 with TRBJ1-1; 8 bases are a match to TRBD1. The V and J ends lost 2 bases and 3 bases, in that order; junction bases with no gene match: 2. This CDR3 region has 14 residues. Germline assignment: CDR1 SGHTA and CDR2 FQGTGA. The CDR3: CASSLVTGDTEAFF. Written as DNA, the CDR3 is TGTGCCAGCAGCTTAGTGACAGGGGACACTGAAGCTTTCTTT.

The chain is built from TRBV9 and TRBJ2-2, with unresolved D. Per germline, CDR1 SGDLS and CDR2 YYNGEE. With 0 bases removed from V and 4 bases from J, the gap between germline ends came to 10 bases. CDR3 length: 15 amino acids. CDR3 DNA sequence: TGTGCCAGCAGCGTAGACTCGATACGCACCGGGGAGCTGTTTTTT. Its translation: CASSVDSIRTGELFF.

This chain joins TRBV4-1 and TRBJ2-7, with D maybe TRBD2 (5 bases). The germline V gene encodes CDR1 MGHRA and CDR2 YSYEKL. Trimming took 5 bases from V and 3 from J, leaving 29 bases between them. The CDR3 length is 19 residues. The CDR3 here is CASSYRSTRARRCRYEQYF. For the CDR3, the DNA is TGCGCCAGCAGCTATAGAAGTACGAGGGCTAGGAGGTGTCGCTACGAGCAGTACTTC.

The V call is TRBV19, the J call TRBJ1-2, with 8 nucleotides matching TRBD1. V trimming: 1 base; J trimming: 6 bases; junction bases outside the gene matches: 7. Looked up from germline, CDR1 is LNHDA and CDR2 is SQIVND (reference sequence). This CDR3 comprises 15 residues. As DNA, the CDR3 is TGTGCCAGTAGTATAGGGCCCCCAGGGGGCCATGGCTACACCTTC. Protein: CASSIGPPGGHGYTF.

This clone showed up just once. V usage is TRBV20-1 and J usage is TRBJ2-5; unclear D gene. The CDR3 consists of 11 residues. The germline V gene encodes CDR1 DFQATT and CDR2 SNEGSKA (reference sequence). The V end lost 0 bases, the J end lost 5 bases, and 4 bases lay between the germline ends. The CDR3 nucleotides read TGCAGTGCTAGAGATCGTGAGACCCAGTACTTC. Its translation is CSARDRETQYF.

The chain links TRBV28 to TRBJ2-5, with 8 positions matching TRBD1. J was trimmed by 0 bases and V by 6 bases; bases with no gene match: 6. The CDR3 totals 15 residues. CDR1 and CDR2 (germline): MDHEN, SYDVKM. The CDR3 DNA follows: TGTGCCAGCAGCGGGACAGGAGCCTACCAAGAGACCCAGTACTTC. Encoded protein: CASSGTGAYQETQYF.

This chain joins TRBV5-4 and TRBJ2-5, with a possible D match to TRBD2 (7 bases). The CDR3 consists of 15 residues. CDR1 is SGHNT and CDR2 is YYREEE in the germline V gene (reference sequence). V dropped 1 base and J dropped 7 bases, with 17 bases sitting between them. CDR3 region: CASSLNEGGSGTQYF. The CDR3 nucleotides read TGTGCCAGCAGCTTGAACGAGGGGGGGTCGGGGACCCAGTACTTC.

V and J are TRBV9 and TRBJ2-5, with 7 bases that match TRBD1. Trimming removed 3 bases from V and 2 bases from J; junction bases left unmatched: 4. This CDR3 is 14 amino acids long. Germline V gene lookup returns CDR1 SGDLS and CDR2 YYNGEE. As DNA, the CDR3 is TGTGCCAGCAGCGCTCGACAGGGTCAAGAGACCCAGTACTTC. This encodes CASSARQGQETQYF.

This clone was found once. The V and J genes are TRBV5-1 and TRBJ2-7, with 9 positions matching TRBD1. Germline V gives CDR1 SGHRS, CDR2 YFSETQ. The CDR3 contains 17 residues. V shed 0 bases, J shed 5 bases, and the junction held 12 bases outside the gene matches. The chain's CDR3 is CASSLGNRGLGSDEQYF. CDR3 in DNA: TGCGCCAGCAGCTTGGGGAACAGGGGGCTCGGGAGCGACGAGCAGTACTTC.

CDR3 sequence reads: CAIRAGTSRDNEQFF. The CDR3 DNA is TGTGCCATCAGGGCAGGGACTAGCAGAGACAATGAGCAGTTCTTC. This chain links TRBV10-3 with TRBJ2-1, with 9 bases that match TRBD2. Per germline, CDR1 ENHRY and CDR2 SYGVKD. This CDR3 has 15 residues. Trimming cost V 6 bases and J 5 bases; bases outside gene matches: 8.

V is TRBV29-1 and J is TRBJ1-1; 10 bases agree with TRBD1. CDR1 and CDR2 from the germline V gene are SQVTM and ANQGSEA. This CDR3 is built from 13 residues. J was trimmed by 6 bases and V by 6 bases; bases with no gene match: 7. Here the CDR3 reads CSVRDRGFPEAFF. The DNA of the CDR3 is TGCAGCGTGAGGGACAGGGGCTTCCCTGAAGCTTTCTTT.

This clone was observed once. This chain uses TRBV29-1 with TRBJ2-7, with TRBD1 matching over 8 bases. Germline values: CDR1 SQVTM, CDR2 ANQGSEA. J was trimmed by 1 base and V by 6 bases; bases with no gene match: 5. This CDR3 comprises 13 residues. In DNA form, the CDR3 reads TGCAGCGTAGGACAGGGCCCTTCCTACGAGCAGTACTTC. It codes for CSVGQGPSYEQYF.

The V gene is TRBV11-3, the J gene TRBJ2-3; D remains ambiguous. Germline values: CDR1 SGHNT, CDR2 YENEEA. The CDR3 sequence is 16 residues long. Trimming removed 5 bases at V and 2 bases at J, with 17 bases between. This chain's CDR3 is CASSPSDDSYTDTQYF. CDR3 sequence (DNA): TGTGCCAGCAGCCCCAGCGACGACTCATACACAGATACGCAGTATTTT.

The count of this clone is one. V is TRBV27 and J is TRBJ1-2; 8 bases fit TRBD1. The germline gives CDR1 MNHEY, CDR2 SMNVEV (reference sequence). This CDR3 is built from 14 residues. J lost 14 bases, V lost 4 bases, and 15 bases had no gene match. The CDR3 sequence: CASSYDRGPMSYTF. In nucleotides, the CDR3 is TGTGCCAGCAGTTACGACAGGGGCCCCATGAGTTATACCTTC.